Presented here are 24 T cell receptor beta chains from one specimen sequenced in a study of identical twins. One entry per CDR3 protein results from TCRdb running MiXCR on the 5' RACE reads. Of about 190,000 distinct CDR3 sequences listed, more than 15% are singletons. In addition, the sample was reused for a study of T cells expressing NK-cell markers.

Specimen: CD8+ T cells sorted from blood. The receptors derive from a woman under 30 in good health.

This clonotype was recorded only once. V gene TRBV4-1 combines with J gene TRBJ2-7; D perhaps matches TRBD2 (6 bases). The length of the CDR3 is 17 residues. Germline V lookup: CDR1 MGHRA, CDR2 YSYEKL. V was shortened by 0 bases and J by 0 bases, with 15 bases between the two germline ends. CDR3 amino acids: CASSQDPGLRGSYEQYF. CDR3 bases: TGCGCCAGCAGCCAAGACCCGGGACTCCGAGGCTCCTACGAGCAGTACTTC.

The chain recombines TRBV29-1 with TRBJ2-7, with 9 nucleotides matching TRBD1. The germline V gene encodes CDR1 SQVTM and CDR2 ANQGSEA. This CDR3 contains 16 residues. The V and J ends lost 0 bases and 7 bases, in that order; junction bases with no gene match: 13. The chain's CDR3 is CSVEDAPGTGSREQYF. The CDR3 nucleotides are TGCAGCGTTGAAGATGCTCCCGGGACAGGGTCCAGGGAGCAGTACTTC.

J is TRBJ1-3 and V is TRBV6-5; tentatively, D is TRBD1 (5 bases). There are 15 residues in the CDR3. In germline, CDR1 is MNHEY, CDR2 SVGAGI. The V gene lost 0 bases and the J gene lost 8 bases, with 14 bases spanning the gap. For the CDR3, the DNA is TGTGCCAGCAGTTACTCCCAGGGAATGAAGGACACCATATATTTT. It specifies CASSYSQGMKDTIYF.

This chain's CDR3 is CASSYSMVVDEQFF. CDR3 bases: TGTGCCAGCAGTTACTCGATGGTAGTCGATGAGCAGTTCTTC. The rearrangement joins TRBV6-2 or TRBV6-3 to TRBJ2-1; no reliable D call. CDR1 and CDR2 (germline): MNHEY, SVGEGT. The CDR3 totals 14 residues. Trimming took off 0 bases at V and 8 bases at J, with 11 bases between the two ends.

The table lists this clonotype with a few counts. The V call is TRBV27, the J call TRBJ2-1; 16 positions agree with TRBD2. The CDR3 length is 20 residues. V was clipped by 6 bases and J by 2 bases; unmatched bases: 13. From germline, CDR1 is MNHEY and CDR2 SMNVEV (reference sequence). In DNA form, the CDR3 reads TGTGCCAGCAGCACATTCCCGGGACTAGCGGGGGGGCCCCCCTACAATGAGCAGTTCTTC. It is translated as CASSTFPGLAGGPPYNEQFF.

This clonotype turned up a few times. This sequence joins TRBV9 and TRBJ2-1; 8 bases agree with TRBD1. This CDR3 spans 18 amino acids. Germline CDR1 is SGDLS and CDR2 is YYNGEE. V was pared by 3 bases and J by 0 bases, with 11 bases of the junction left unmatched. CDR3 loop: CASSDAGRGRGSYNEQFF. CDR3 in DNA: TGTGCCAGCAGCGATGCTGGCAGGGGGCGCGGCTCCTACAATGAGCAGTTCTTC.

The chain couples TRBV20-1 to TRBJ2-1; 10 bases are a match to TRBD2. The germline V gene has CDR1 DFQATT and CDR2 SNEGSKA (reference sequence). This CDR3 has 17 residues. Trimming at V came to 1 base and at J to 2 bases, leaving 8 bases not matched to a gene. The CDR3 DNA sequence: TGCAGTGCTAGAGGTGTCGGGAGCGGGGGGGCCTACAATGAGCAGTTCTTC. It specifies CSARGVGSGGAYNEQFF.

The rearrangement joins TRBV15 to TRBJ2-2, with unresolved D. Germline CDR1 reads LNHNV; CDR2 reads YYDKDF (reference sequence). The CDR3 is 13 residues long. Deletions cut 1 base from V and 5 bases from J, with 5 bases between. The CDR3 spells CATSRVETGELFF. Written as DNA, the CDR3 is TGTGCCACCAGCAGAGTGGAGACCGGGGAGCTGTTTTTT.

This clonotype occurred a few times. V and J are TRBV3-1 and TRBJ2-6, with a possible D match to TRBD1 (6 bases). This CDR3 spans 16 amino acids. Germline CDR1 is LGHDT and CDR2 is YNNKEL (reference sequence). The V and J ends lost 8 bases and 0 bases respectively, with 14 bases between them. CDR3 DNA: TGTGCCAGCCTTGGGGGACACCCCTCTGGGGCCAACGTCCTGACTTTC. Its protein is CASLGGHPSGANVLTF.

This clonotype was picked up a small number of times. The CDR3 loop is CASNFEGVSYEQYF. As DNA, the CDR3 is TGTGCCAGCAACTTTGAGGGAGTCAGCTACGAGCAGTACTTC. V and J are TRBV5-6 and TRBJ2-7; D possibly corresponds to TRBD2 (5 bases). V lost 6 bases, J lost 3 bases, and 16 bases lay in between. The CDR3 loop spans 14 amino acids. Per the germline V gene, CDR1 is SGHDT and CDR2 is YYEEEE.

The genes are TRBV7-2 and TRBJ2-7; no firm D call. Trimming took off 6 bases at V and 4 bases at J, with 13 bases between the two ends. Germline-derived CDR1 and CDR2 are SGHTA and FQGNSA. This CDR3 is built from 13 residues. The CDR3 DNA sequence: TGTGCCAGCAGACTCCCCGGGCGATACGAGCAGTACTTC. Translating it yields CASRLPGRYEQYF.

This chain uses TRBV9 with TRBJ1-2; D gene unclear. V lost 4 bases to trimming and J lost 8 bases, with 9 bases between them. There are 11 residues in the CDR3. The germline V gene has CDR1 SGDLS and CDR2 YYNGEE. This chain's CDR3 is CASSSRLGYTF. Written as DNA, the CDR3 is TGTGCCAGCAGCTCCCGGTTGGGCTACACCTTC.

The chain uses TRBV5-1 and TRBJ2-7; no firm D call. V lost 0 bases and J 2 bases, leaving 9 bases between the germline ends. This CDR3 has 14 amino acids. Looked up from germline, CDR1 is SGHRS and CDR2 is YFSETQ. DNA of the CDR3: TGCGCCAGCAGCTTGGGCCAGACCCCCTACGAGCAGTACTTC. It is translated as CASSLGQTPYEQYF.

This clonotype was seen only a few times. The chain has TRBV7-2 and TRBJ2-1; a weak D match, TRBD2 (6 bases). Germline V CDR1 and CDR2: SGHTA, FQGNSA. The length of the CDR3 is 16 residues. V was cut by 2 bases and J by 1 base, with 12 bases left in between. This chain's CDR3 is CASSLSGGESYNEQFF. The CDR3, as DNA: TGTGCCAGCAGCTTATCTGGCGGGGAATCCTACAATGAGCAGTTCTTC.

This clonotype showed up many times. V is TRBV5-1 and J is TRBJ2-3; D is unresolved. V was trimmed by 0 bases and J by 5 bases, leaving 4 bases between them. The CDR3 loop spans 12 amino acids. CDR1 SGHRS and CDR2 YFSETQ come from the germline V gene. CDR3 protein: CASSLGLDTQYF. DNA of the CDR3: TGCGCCAGCAGCTTGGGGCTAGATACGCAGTATTTT.

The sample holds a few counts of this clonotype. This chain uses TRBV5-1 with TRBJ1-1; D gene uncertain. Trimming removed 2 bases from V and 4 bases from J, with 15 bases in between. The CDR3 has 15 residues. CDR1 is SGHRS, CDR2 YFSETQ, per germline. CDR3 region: CASSLVGRQVTEAFF. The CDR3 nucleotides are TGCGCCAGCAGCTTAGTAGGGAGGCAGGTCACTGAAGCTTTCTTT. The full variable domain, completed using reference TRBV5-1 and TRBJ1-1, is KAGVTQTPRYLIKTRGQQVTLSCSPISGHRSVSWYQQTPGQGLQFLFEYFSETQRNKGNFPGRFSGRQFSNSRSEMNVSTLELGDSALYLCASSLVGRQVTEAFFGQGTRLTVV.

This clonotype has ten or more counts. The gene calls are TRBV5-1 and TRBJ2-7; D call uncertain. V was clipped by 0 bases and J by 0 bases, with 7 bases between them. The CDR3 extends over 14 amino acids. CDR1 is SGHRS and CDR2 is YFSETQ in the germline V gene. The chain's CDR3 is CASSLEAASYEQYF. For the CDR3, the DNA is TGCGCCAGCAGCTTGGAGGCGGCCTCCTACGAGCAGTACTTC.

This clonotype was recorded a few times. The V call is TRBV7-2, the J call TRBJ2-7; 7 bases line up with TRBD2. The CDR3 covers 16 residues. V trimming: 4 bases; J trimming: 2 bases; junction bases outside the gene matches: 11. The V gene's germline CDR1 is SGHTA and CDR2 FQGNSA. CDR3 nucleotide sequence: TGTGCCAGCAGCTCCCATGGTCCGGGAGGTCCCTACGAGCAGTACTTC. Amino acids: CASSSHGPGGPYEQYF.

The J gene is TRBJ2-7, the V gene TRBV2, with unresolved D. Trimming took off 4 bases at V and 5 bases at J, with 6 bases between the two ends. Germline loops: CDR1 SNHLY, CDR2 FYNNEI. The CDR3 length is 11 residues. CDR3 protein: CASSGPNEQYF. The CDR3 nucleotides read TGTGCCAGCAGTGGGCCCAACGAGCAGTACTTC.

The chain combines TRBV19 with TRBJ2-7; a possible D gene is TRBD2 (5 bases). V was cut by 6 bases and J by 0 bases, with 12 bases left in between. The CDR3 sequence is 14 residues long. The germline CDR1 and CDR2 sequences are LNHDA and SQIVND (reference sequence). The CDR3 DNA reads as TGTGCCAGTAGCACAACCGGGATCTCCTACGAGCAGTACTTC. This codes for CASSTTGISYEQYF.

CDR3 DNA sequence: TGTGCCACCAGTGATTCGGCTAGCGGGCATTACAATGAGCAGTTCTTC. The encoded protein is CATSDSASGHYNEQFF. This sequence joins TRBV24-1 and TRBJ2-1; 8 nucleotides align to TRBD2. The ends lost 2 bases at V and 4 bases at J; junction bases unmatched: 6. The CDR3 consists of 16 residues. Germline assignment: CDR1 KGHDR and CDR2 SFDVKD.

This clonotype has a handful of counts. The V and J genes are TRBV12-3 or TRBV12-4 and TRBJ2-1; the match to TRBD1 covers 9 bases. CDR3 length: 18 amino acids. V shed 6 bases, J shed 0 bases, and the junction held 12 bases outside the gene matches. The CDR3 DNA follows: TGTGCCAGCAGGAGGACAGGGGACAGGAAAAGCTCCTACAATGAGCAGTTCTTC. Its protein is CASRRTGDRKSSYNEQFF.

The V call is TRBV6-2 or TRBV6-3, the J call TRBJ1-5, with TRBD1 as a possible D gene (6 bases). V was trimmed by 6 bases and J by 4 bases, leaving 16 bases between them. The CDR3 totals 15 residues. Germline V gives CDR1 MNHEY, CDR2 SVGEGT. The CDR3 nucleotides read TGTGCCAGCAGCGGCACAGGGCTGGGGAATCAGCCCCAGCATTTT. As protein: CASSGTGLGNQPQHF.

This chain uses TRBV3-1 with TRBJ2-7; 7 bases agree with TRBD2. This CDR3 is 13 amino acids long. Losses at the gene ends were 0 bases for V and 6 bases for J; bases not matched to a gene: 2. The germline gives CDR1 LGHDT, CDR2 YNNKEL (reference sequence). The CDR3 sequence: CASSQDLAGEQYF. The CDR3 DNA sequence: TGTGCCAGCAGCCAAGACTTAGCGGGCGAGCAGTACTTC.